Presented here are 30 T cell receptor beta chains from one specimen sequenced in a study of cytomegalovirus exposure and HLA in healthy donors. Here immunoSEQ multiplex PCR was the method, and the copy in TCRdb shows in-frame clones only, minus some. The sample records about 160,000 clones, roughly 86% being singletons. The sequencing input was PBMCs. The receptor set was obtained from a woman aged 18-35 years in good health and CMV-seropositive.

V usage is TRBV28 and J usage is TRBJ1-2; 8 nucleotides match TRBD1. After removal of 7 bases from V and 7 bases from J, the junction contained 8 bases not matched to a gene. Germline CDR1 and CDR2: MDHEN and SYDVKM. The CDR3 totals 13 residues. CDR3 bases: TGTGCCAGCACCGAGGACAGGGTGTCTGGCTACACCTTC. It yields the protein CASTEDRVSGYTF.

V usage is TRBV9 and J usage is TRBJ2-1; 12 bases fit TRBD2. V shed 0 bases, J shed 8 bases, and the junction held 6 bases outside the gene matches. The CDR3 is 16 amino acids. Germline CDR1 SGDLS, CDR2 YYNGEE. CDR3 amino acids: CASSVGLAGVLHEQFF. The CDR3 DNA follows: TGTGCCAGCAGCGTAGGACTAGCGGGAGTCCTCCATGAGCAGTTCTTC. Filled out from reference TRBV9 and TRBJ2-1, the complete variable domain reads DSGVTQTPKHLITATGQRVTLRCSPRSGDLSVYWYQQSLDQGLQFLIQYYNGEERAKGNILERFSAQQFPDLHSELNLSSLELGDSALYFCASSVGLAGVLHEQFFGPGTRLTVL.

The chain carries TRBV5-4 and TRBJ1-1; D gene unclear. Trimming stripped 3 bases from V and 11 bases from J, with 14 bases between. The CDR3 length is 12 residues. Germline CDR1 SGHNT, CDR2 YYREEE (reference sequence). CDR3 coding DNA: TGTGCCAGCAGCTATGAGCGGGTGGGGGCTTTCTTT. Protein product: CASSYERVGAFF.

This clone was observed a single time. V usage is TRBV7-3 and J usage is TRBJ2-7; 9 bases are a match to TRBD2. The length of the CDR3 is 14 residues. Losses at the gene ends were 2 bases for V and 9 bases for J; bases not matched to a gene: 8. CDR1 is SGHTA, CDR2 FQGTGA, per germline. CDR3 loop: CASSLAGGPSGQYF. CDR3 coding DNA: TGTGCCAGCAGCTTAGCGGGAGGGCCCTCCGGGCAGTACTTC.

Only one count was recorded for this clone. The rearrangement joins TRBV4-3 to TRBJ1-1; no reliable D call. CDR1 and CDR2 (germline): LGHNA, YSLEER. Trimming left V 0 bases short and J 6 bases short, with 17 bases between. The CDR3 extends over 16 amino acids. The CDR3 DNA reads TGCGCCAGCAGCCAAGATGGAAGCGGACTGATTCCTGAAGCTTTCTTT. Translated, it gives CASSQDGSGLIPEAFF.

V gene TRBV6-6 combines with J gene TRBJ2-1; perhaps TRBD1 as D (5 bases). The CDR3 totals 11 residues. CDR1 is MNHNY and CDR2 is SVGAGI in the germline V gene (reference sequence). Trimming left V 5 bases short and J 12 bases short, with 11 bases between. This chain's CDR3 is CASSTQGRQFF. In nucleotides, the CDR3 is TGTGCCAGCAGTACTCAGGGTAGGCAGTTCTTC.

V gene TRBV6-5 combines with J gene TRBJ2-7; 8 nucleotides match TRBD1. V lost 8 bases to trimming and J lost 0 bases; unmatched junction nucleotides: 9. Germline V lookup: CDR1 MNHEY, CDR2 SVGAGI. The CDR3 spans 15 residues. The CDR3 DNA is TGTGCCAGCCGACAAACAGGGGGTATCTCCTACGAGCAGTACTTC. This gives the protein CASRQTGGISYEQYF.

The rearrangement joins TRBV9 to TRBJ1-4; D is uncertain. Germline-derived CDR1 and CDR2 are SGDLS and YYNGEE. With 0 bases removed from V and 0 bases from J, the gap between germline ends came to 6 bases. The CDR3 runs to 15 residues. In nucleotides, the CDR3 is TGTGCCAGCAGCGTAGACAGTGCAACTAATGAAAAACTGTTTTTT. Translation gives CASSVDSATNEKLFF.

The V gene is TRBV6-1, the J gene TRBJ2-7; D unresolved. The V end was cut by 6 bases, the J end by 4 bases, with 7 bases between. The CDR3 is 11 residues long. The germline gives CDR1 MNHNS, CDR2 SASEGT. DNA of the CDR3: TGTGCCAGCAGACAAGTATACGAGCAGTACTTC. Translation: CASRQVYEQYF.

The CDR3 loop is CASSLGGDSYNEQFF. DNA for the CDR3: TGTGCCAGCAGCTTAGGGGGGGACTCCTACAATGAGCAGTTCTTC. The chain has TRBV11-3 and TRBJ2-1; D perhaps matches TRBD2 (6 bases). The germline gives CDR1 SGHNT, CDR2 YENEEA. Trimming left V 1 base short and J 0 bases short, with 7 bases between. The CDR3 spans 15 residues.

This clone was found once. This rearrangement joins TRBV2 to TRBJ2-1; 11 bases line up with TRBD2. The ends lost 4 bases at V and 2 bases at J; junction bases unmatched: 1. Looked up from germline, CDR1 is SNHLY and CDR2 is FYNNEI. This CDR3 is built from 15 residues. The CDR3, as DNA: TGTGCCAGCAGTGTACTAGCGGGGGCCTACAATGAGCAGTTCTTC. The encoded protein is CASSVLAGAYNEQFF.

V is TRBV4-1 and J is TRBJ1-5; D uncertain. Germline CDR1 reads MGHRA; CDR2 reads YSYEKL. This CDR3 has 14 amino acids. The ends were cut back, 3 bases at V and 5 bases at J, with 11 bases in the middle. The CDR3 loop is CASSHTTRDQPQHF. For the CDR3, the DNA is TGCGCCAGCAGCCATACGACAAGAGATCAGCCCCAGCATTTT.

Regarding this clone: The conserved phenylalanine or tryptophan is not found at the CDR3 terminus, so this likely reflects a read error. No DNA is shown, since the ends of the CDR3 on it are uncertain; the CDR3 is the one TCRdb lists. The chain links TRBV9 to TRBJ1-1; the table calls TRBD1, which could not be checked here. Including both end residues, the CDR3 is 14 amino acids long. The germline V gene has CDR1 SGDLS and CDR2 YYNGEE. The CDR3 sequence: CASSVATQGAVSSL.

V usage is TRBV2 and J usage is TRBJ2-3, with a weak D call TRBD2 (6 bases). CDR1 is SNHLY and CDR2 is FYNNEI in the germline V gene. The CDR3 has 15 amino acids. Trimming removed 5 bases from V and 0 bases from J, with 12 bases in between. The CDR3 is CASSLEGTSTDTQYF. The DNA for the CDR3 is TGTGCCAGCAGTTTGGAGGGGACTAGCACAGATACGCAGTATTTT.

The chain carries TRBV7-2 and TRBJ2-5, with 7 bases identical to TRBD1. This CDR3 region has 13 residues. The V and J ends lost 5 bases and 7 bases, in that order; junction bases with no gene match: 7. Looked up from germline, CDR1 is SGHTA and CDR2 is FQGNSA. This CDR3 is CASSTQGDGTQYF. CDR3 bases: TGTGCCAGCAGCACGCAGGGGGACGGGACCCAGTACTTC.

The rearrangement links TRBV30 to TRBJ2-5; 8 bases fit TRBD1. The CDR3 extends over 14 amino acids. The germline CDR1 and CDR2 sequences are GTSNPN and SVGIG (reference sequence). The ends lost 5 bases at V and 5 bases at J; junction bases unmatched: 10. CDR3 sequence reads: CAWGVTGVPETQYF. DNA for the CDR3: TGTGCCTGGGGGGTGACAGGGGTCCCCGAGACCCAGTACTTC.

The V call is TRBV10-2, the J call TRBJ2-7; perhaps TRBD1 as D (6 bases). Trimming pared 6 bases from V and 5 bases from J, leaving 11 bases between. CDR1 is WSHSY and CDR2 is SAAADI in the germline V gene. CDR3 size: 12 residues. The CDR3 DNA is TGCGCCAGCAGCACTAGACAGGACGAGCAGTACTTC. Translation: CASSTRQDEQYF.

This sequence joins TRBV4-1 and TRBJ1-5; D unresolved. The germline gives CDR1 MGHRA, CDR2 YSYEKL. The CDR3 is 13 amino acids. V was shortened by 0 bases and J by 6 bases, with 6 bases between the two germline ends. The CDR3 reads CASSQDLAQPQHF. As DNA, the CDR3 is TGCGCCAGCAGCCAAGATTTGGCTCAGCCCCAGCATTTT.

This clone was recorded once. V and J are TRBV11-2 and TRBJ1-1, with 8 positions matching TRBD1. Germline lookup yields CDR1 SGHAT and CDR2 FQNNGV. The CDR3 consists of 14 residues. After removal of 0 bases from V and 11 bases from J, the junction contained 8 bases not matched to a gene. CDR3 region: CASSLDPRTGWAFF. The CDR3 coding sequence is TGTGCCAGCAGCTTAGATCCGAGGACAGGGTGGGCTTTCTTT.

V is TRBV5-4 and J is TRBJ1-3; TRBD1 aligns across 9 bases. The CDR3 is 16 amino acids. CDR1 SGHNT and CDR2 YYREEE come from the germline V gene (reference sequence). V trimming: 0 bases; J trimming: 7 bases; junction bases outside the gene matches: 8. CDR3 nucleotide sequence: TGTGCCAGCAGCTTGGGGGGGGACAGGGTTGACAACACCATATATTTT. Residues: CASSLGGDRVDNTIYF.

The rearrangement uses TRBV6-6 and TRBJ2-1; 7 bases are a match to TRBD1. V trimming: 7 bases; J trimming: 12 bases; junction bases outside the gene matches: 12. CDR1 and CDR2 from the germline V gene are MNHNY and SVGAGI (reference sequence). This CDR3 has 13 residues. The CDR3 here is CASIQYPHRGQFF. The CDR3 DNA reads TGTGCCAGCATCCAATACCCCCACAGGGGGCAGTTCTTC.

This clone has only one observation. This chain links TRBV4-2 with TRBJ2-6; D perhaps matches TRBD1 (5 bases). The CDR3 spans 19 residues. Germline V CDR1 and CDR2: LGHNA, YNFKEQ. V was shortened by 4 bases and J by 0 bases, with 19 bases between the two germline ends. DNA of the CDR3: TGTGCCAGCAGCCGCCACGAAGGGGCTACTCGCTCTGGGGCCAACGTCCTGACTTTC. Amino acids: CASSRHEGATRSGANVLTF.

Details on this clone: One end of the junction is discordant with germline, which a read error may explain. This chain connects TRBV7-2 to TRBJ2-7; 12 positions match TRBD2. This CDR3 contains 14 residues. Per the germline V gene, CDR1 is SGHTA and CDR2 is FQGNSA. CDR3 in DNA: TGTGCCAGCAGCCACTCGACTAGCGGGGGTTTCGTGGACTTC. This encodes CASSHSTSGGFVDF.

This chain connects TRBV19 to TRBJ2-7; 8 nucleotides match TRBD2. The J segment lost 9 bases and the V segment lost 6 bases, leaving 10 bases of the junction unmatched. The CDR3 runs to 13 residues. Germline V lookup: CDR1 LNHDA, CDR2 SQIVND (reference sequence). In DNA form, the CDR3 reads TGTGCCAGTAGAGAGTTGAGCGGGAGACCGCAGTACTTC. Its protein product is CASRELSGRPQYF.

The chain couples TRBV18 to TRBJ2-7, with 9 bases that match TRBD2. There are 16 residues in the CDR3. Germline CDR1 reads KGHSH; CDR2 reads LQKENI. J lost 4 bases, V lost 3 bases, and 10 bases had no gene match. CDR3 region: CASSPVAGGVVYEQYF. The CDR3 nucleotides are TGTGCCAGCTCACCGGTGGCGGGAGGGGTTGTGTACGAGCAGTACTTC. The variable domain in full, completed from reference TRBV18 and TRBJ2-7, reads NAGVMQNPRHLVRRRGQEARLRCSPMKGHSHVYWYRQLPEEGLKFMVYLQKENIIDESGMPKERFSAEFPKEGPSILRIQQVVRGDSAAYFCASSPVAGGVVYEQYFGPGTRLTVT.

This chain uses TRBV14 with TRBJ2-1; 8 bases are a match to TRBD2. This CDR3 comprises 16 residues. The J segment lost 4 bases and the V segment lost 8 bases, leaving 13 bases of the junction unmatched. CDR1 is SGHDN, CDR2 FVKESK, per germline. DNA for the CDR3: TGTGCCAGCTATACTGACCGGGGACTAGAGTACAATGAGCAGTTCTTC. Translating gives CASYTDRGLEYNEQFF.

V is TRBV19 and J is TRBJ2-7, with 14 bases that match TRBD2. CDR1 is LNHDA and CDR2 is SQIVND in the germline V gene (reference sequence). After removal of 7 bases from V and 2 bases from J, the junction contained 1 base not matched to a gene. This CDR3 spans 14 amino acids. The CDR3 loop is CASKTSGRAYEQYF. The CDR3 bases are TGTGCCAGTAAGACTAGCGGGAGGGCCTACGAGCAGTACTTC. Full variable domain (rest looked up from reference TRBV19 and TRBJ2-7): DGGITQSPKYLFRKEGQNVTLSCEQNLNHDAMYWYRQDPGQGLRLIYYSQIVNDFQKGDIAEGYSVSREKKESFPLTVTSAQKNPTAFYLCASKTSGRAYEQYFGPGTRLTVT.

V gene TRBV5-6 combines with J gene TRBJ2-7, with TRBD1 matching 12 bases. The length of the CDR3 is 15 residues. CDR1 is SGHDT, CDR2 YYEEEE, per germline. Trimming took 4 bases from V and 6 from J; bases not matched to a gene: 8. CDR3 DNA: TGTGCCAGCAGCCCCGGGACAGGGGGCTTGGTCGAGCAGTACTTC. As protein: CASSPGTGGLVEQYF.

The rearrangement uses TRBV29-1 and TRBJ1-2; D unclear. Germline CDR1 is SQVTM and CDR2 is ANQGSEA. Trimming took 4 bases from V and 3 from J, leaving 12 bases between them. The CDR3 is made up of 13 amino acids. This CDR3 is CSVGPLQHYGYTF. The CDR3 DNA is TGCAGCGTTGGGCCCCTACAGCACTATGGCTACACCTTC.

The chain recombines TRBV4-3 with TRBJ1-2, with TRBD1 identical over 7 bases. The CDR3 runs 14 residues. J was trimmed by 4 bases and V by 0 bases; bases with no gene match: 2. Germline V lookup: CDR1 LGHNA, CDR2 YSLEER. This CDR3 is CASSQETGTYGYTF. The DNA for the CDR3 is TGCGCCAGCAGCCAAGAGACAGGGACCTATGGCTACACCTTC.